This paragraph covers one T cell receptor (beta chain) sequence. Its antigen remains unknown. Germline loops: CDR1 SGHAT, CDR2 FQNNGV. This CDR3 contains 14 residues. V trimming: 3 bases; J trimming: 8 bases; junction bases outside the gene matches: 4. The sample originates from a study of shared clonotypes between healthy human individuals. Whole-study findings and limits: The authors expected sequencing depth to affect clonotype sharing among donors.

Donors comprised healthy HIV-negative adults lacking recent acute infections or vaccinations. Sequencing used immunoSEQ multiplex PCR; TCRdb keeps in-frame clones, though not all of them. This sample yields 470,000 or so clones, of which 65% to 85% are seen a single time; about 12% belongs to the top ten. V gene TRBV11-2 combines with J gene TRBJ1-4, with 9 bases fitting TRBD1. The sequence was collected from a woman in her thirties or forties in good health. Some clones in this sample may be carry-over from other donors' samples. Sequences were obtained from PBMCs. The CDR3 DNA sequence: TGTGCCAGCAGCTTCGACAGGGGGTGGGAAAAACTGTTTTTT. Translated: CASSFDRGWEKLFF.